This T cell receptor beta chain stems from a study of T cell responses to AZD1222 COVID-19 vaccine. Study at large: Both about-4-week and about-12-week second-dose recipients were combined. Study-wide results and limits: Regions 160-218 and 743-854 held dominance among vaccine-associated CD4 TCRs, which spanned spike.

Details on this clone: Its antigen is undetermined.

Sequencing was performed with immunoSEQ multiplex PCR; in TCRdb, only in-frame clones are kept and a portion is missing. The sample lists some 150,000 clones, 90% seen once, with 1.8% in the top ten. CDR1 SGHTA and CDR2 FQGNSA come from the germline V gene. The CDR3 contains 13 residues. J gave up 10 bases and V 5 bases, and 7 bases lay outside the gene matches. This receptor was taken from an adult in good health. Sequences were derived from peripheral blood, sampled on day 0 of AZD1222 vaccination. This chain links TRBV7-2 with TRBJ1-3, with 8 bases lining up with TRBD1. The DNA for the CDR3 is TGTGCCAGCAGCCCAGGACAGGGTTTGACCATATATTTT. It translates to CASSPGQGLTIYF.